The 18 T cell receptor beta chains below come from one sample, sequenced in a study of blood T cell repertoires in COVID-19. Clones were sequenced by immunoSEQ multiplex PCR, and TCRdb holds only the in-frame ones, with some missing. The profile shows around 120,000 clones, 87% of them singletons. The specimen was peripheral blood. The receptors here all came from a woman in her seventies with acute or convalescent COVID-19.

CDR3 bases: TGTGCCAGCAGTGAAATGCAGCGGGGGGGCGCAGATACGCAGTATTTT. It is translated as CASSEMQRGGADTQYF. The V and J genes are TRBV25-1 and TRBJ2-3; 10 bases match TRBD2. Germline CDR1 is MGHDK and CDR2 is SYGVNS. The CDR3 contains 16 residues. J lost 4 bases, V lost 2 bases, and 6 bases had no gene match.

The chain couples TRBV28 to TRBJ1-2, with a tentative D call TRBD1 (6 bases). This CDR3 comprises 15 residues. Deletions cut 5 bases from V and 3 bases from J, with 16 bases between. CDR1 is MDHEN, CDR2 SYDVKM, per germline. CDR3 nucleotides: TGTGCCAGCAGTCCCATCACAGGGTTCGACTATGGCTACACCTTC. Its translation is CASSPITGFDYGYTF.

The chain is built from TRBV28 and TRBJ2-4, with a tentative D call TRBD1 (5 bases). CDR3 length equals 14 residues. V shed 2 bases and J shed 8 bases, with 13 bases lying between them. CDR1 and CDR2 (germline): MDHEN, SYDVKM. The CDR3 coding sequence is TGTGCCAGCAGTTTAGACAGCTCGGCGGACATTCAGTACTTC. This translates into CASSLDSSADIQYF.

This clone is a singleton in its sample. The chain uses TRBV3-1 (or the pseudogene TRBV3-2) and TRBJ2-5, with 12 bases that match TRBD2. Trimming at V came to 7 bases and at J to 5 bases, leaving 5 bases not matched to a gene. The CDR3 runs 14 residues. CDR1 is LGHDT, CDR2 YNNKEL, per germline (reference sequence). This CDR3 reads CASTPSGGEETQYF. CDR3 DNA: TGTGCCAGCACGCCTAGCGGGGGGGAGGAGACCCAGTACTTC.

The rearrangement links TRBV29-1 to TRBJ1-2; tentatively, D is TRBD1 (5 bases). The germline V gene has CDR1 SQVTM and CDR2 ANQGSEA. Trimming cost V 4 bases and J 4 bases, with 16 bases left between them. The CDR3 has 14 amino acids. The CDR3 region is CSVAQQPQGYGYTF. The CDR3 bases are TGCAGCGTTGCCCAACAGCCCCAGGGCTATGGCTACACCTTC.

This clone was seen more than once but under ten times. The rearrangement uses TRBV9 and TRBJ2-7, with a weak D call TRBD2 (5 bases). This CDR3 comprises 18 residues. In germline, CDR1 is SGDLS, CDR2 YYNGEE. Trimming pared 3 bases from V and 3 bases from J, leaving 25 bases between. CDR3 nucleotides: TGTGCCAGCAGCGCCGTCCGGCTCGAGGAGTCTCGGGGCTACGAGCAGTACTTC. Translating it yields CASSAVRLEESRGYEQYF.

J is TRBJ1-1 and V is TRBV5-1; D perhaps matches TRBD1 (6 bases). The CDR3 runs to 14 residues. Germline V gives CDR1 SGHRS, CDR2 YFSETQ. The germline V and J ends were trimmed by 3 bases and 4 bases, with 13 bases remaining between them. As DNA, the CDR3 is TGCGCCAGCAGCTACGGACAGCCGGGCACTGAAGCTTTCTTT. It encodes CASSYGQPGTEAFF. Based on the CDR3 plus reference TRBV5-1 and TRBJ1-1, the full variable domain is KAGVTQTPRYLIKTRGQQVTLSCSPISGHRSVSWYQQTPGQGLQFLFEYFSETQRNKGNFPGRFSGRQFSNSRSEMNVSTLELGDSALYLCASSYGQPGTEAFFGQGTRLTVV.

The chain uses TRBV10-2 and TRBJ2-2; no clear D. Looked up from germline, CDR1 is WSHSY and CDR2 is SAAADI. The CDR3 is made up of 16 amino acids. The germline V and J ends were trimmed by 6 bases and 3 bases, with 17 bases remaining between them. The CDR3 here is CASSPAAPTDTGELFF. CDR3 in DNA: TGCGCCAGCAGCCCCGCGGCCCCCACGGACACCGGGGAGCTGTTTTTT.

The chain uses TRBV6-5 and TRBJ1-2; no clear D. V dropped 6 bases and J dropped 4 bases, with 9 bases sitting between them. The CDR3 totals 12 residues. Germline CDR1 MNHEY, CDR2 SVGAGI. The CDR3 is CASRSGSYGYTF. The DNA for the CDR3 is TGTGCCAGCAGGTCGGGAAGCTATGGCTACACCTTC.

V usage is TRBV29-1 and J usage is TRBJ2-7; tentative D call: TRBD1 (6 bases). The CDR3 is made up of 13 amino acids. CDR1 is SQVTM and CDR2 is ANQGSEA in the germline V gene. The V end was cut by 4 bases, the J end by 3 bases, with 13 bases between. The CDR3 is CSVVPGQGYEQYF. The DNA for the CDR3 is TGCAGCGTTGTACCGGGACAAGGCTACGAGCAGTACTTC.

The V and J genes are TRBV28 and TRBJ1-4; TRBD1 is a possible D gene (5 bases). From germline, CDR1 is MDHEN and CDR2 SYDVKM. This CDR3 is built from 19 residues. Between the trimmed V and J ends, which lost 6 bases and 8 bases, there was a span of 31 bases. The CDR3: CASSTNPGGLPTPREKLFF. For the CDR3, the DNA is TGTGCCAGCAGCACCAATCCGGGGGGACTCCCTACGCCAAGGGAAAAACTGTTTTTT. Using reference TRBV28 and TRBJ1-4 for the parts outside the CDR3, the full variable domain is DVKVTQSSRYLVKRTGEKVFLECVQDMDHENMFWYRQDPGLGLRLIYFSYDVKMKEKGDIPEGYSVSREKKERFSLILESASTNQTSMYLCASSTNPGGLPTPREKLFFGSGTQLSVL.

This chain joins TRBV28 and TRBJ1-2; TRBD1 aligns across 7 bases. Trimming at V came to 6 bases and at J to 6 bases, leaving 4 bases not matched to a gene. The CDR3 loop spans 12 amino acids. In germline, CDR1 is MDHEN, CDR2 SYDVKM. The CDR3 DNA reads as TGTGCCAGCAGCGGGACAGCAGATGGCTACACCTTC. Its protein is CASSGTADGYTF.

This rearrangement joins TRBV10-1 to TRBJ2-3, with 8 nucleotides matching TRBD1. Germline V gives CDR1 WNHNN, CDR2 SYGVQD (reference sequence). Unmatched junction bases numbered 6, after V lost 1 base and J lost 3 bases. The CDR3 totals 16 residues. The DNA for the CDR3 is TGCGCCAGCAGTGAGTTTGAAGGGACAGGTACAGATACGCAGTATTTT. Translating it yields CASSEFEGTGTDTQYF.

The CDR3 is CASSLLTVNYGYTF. The CDR3 DNA reads as TGTGCCAGCAGCCTACTGACAGTTAACTATGGCTACACCTTC. The genes are TRBV14 and TRBJ1-2; TRBD1 might be the D (5 bases). Germline CDR1 reads SGHDN; CDR2 reads FVKESK. Trimming took 4 bases from V and 1 from J, leaving 10 bases between them. This CDR3 comprises 14 residues.

The chain couples TRBV5-4 to TRBJ2-5, with 15 nucleotides matching TRBD2. Trimming took 3 bases from V and 5 from J; bases not matched to a gene: 8. This CDR3 is 17 amino acids long. Germline-derived CDR1 and CDR2 are SGHNT and YYREEE (reference sequence). The CDR3 DNA reads as TGTGCCAGCAGCTCCTTTGGACTAGCGGGGGGGAGGGAGACCCAGTACTTC. Translating gives CASSSFGLAGGRETQYF.

Of note for this clone: The junction departs from germline at one end; a sequencing error may be responsible. J is TRBJ2-1 and V is TRBV5-5, with D maybe TRBD1 (6 bases). Germline loops: CDR1 SGHKS, CDR2 YYEKEE (reference sequence). This CDR3 has 13 residues. The CDR3 is CASSPPQGLKLIF. CDR3 sequence (DNA): TGTGCCAGCAGCCCTCCCCAGGGGCTGAAGCTGATCTTC.

V usage is TRBV29-1 and J usage is TRBJ1-1, with 7 bases that match TRBD1. The CDR3 consists of 13 residues. CDR1 is SQVTM, CDR2 ANQGSEA, per germline. The J segment lost 1 base and the V segment lost 5 bases, leaving 4 bases of the junction unmatched. The CDR3 here is CSVKGGTNTEAFF. The CDR3 coding sequence is TGCAGCGTTAAAGGGGGCACGAACACTGAAGCTTTCTTT.

This chain joins TRBV11-2 and TRBJ1-1, with TRBD1 as a possible D gene (6 bases). The CDR3 extends over 15 amino acids. In germline, CDR1 is SGHAT, CDR2 FQNNGV. The V gene lost 5 bases and the J gene lost 7 bases, with 20 bases spanning the gap. CDR3 sequence: CASSPEFRGPIEAFF. CDR3 coding DNA: TGTGCCAGCAGCCCCGAATTCAGGGGACCGATTGAAGCTTTCTTT.